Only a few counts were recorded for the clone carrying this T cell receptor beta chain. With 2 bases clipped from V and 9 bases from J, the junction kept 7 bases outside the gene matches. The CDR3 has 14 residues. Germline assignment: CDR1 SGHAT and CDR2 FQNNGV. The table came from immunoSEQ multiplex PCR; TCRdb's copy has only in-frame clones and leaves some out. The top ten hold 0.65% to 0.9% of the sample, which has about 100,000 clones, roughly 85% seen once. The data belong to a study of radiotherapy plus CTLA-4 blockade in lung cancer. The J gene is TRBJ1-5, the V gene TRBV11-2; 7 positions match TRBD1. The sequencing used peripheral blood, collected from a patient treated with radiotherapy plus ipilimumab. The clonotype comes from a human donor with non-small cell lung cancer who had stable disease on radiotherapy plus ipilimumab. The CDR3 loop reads CASSLTGQWWPQHF. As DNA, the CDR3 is TGTGCCAGCAGCTTAACGGGACAGTGGTGGCCCCAGCATTTT.